Below are 26 T cell receptor beta chains sequenced from a single sample in a study of blood T cell repertoires in COVID-19. Measured with immunoSEQ multiplex PCR; TCRdb has only the in-frame clones, and not every one. The table shows some 130,000 clones, with roughly three quarters occurring only once. Sequencing used peripheral blood. These receptors were obtained from an elderly woman with acute or convalescent COVID-19.

This clone was seen once. This rearrangement joins TRBV20-1 to TRBJ2-1, with 8 bases aligning to TRBD2. CDR3 length: 14 amino acids. The ends lost 3 bases at V and 8 bases at J; junction bases unmatched: 9. Germline V lookup: CDR1 DFQATT, CDR2 SNEGSKA (reference sequence). In DNA, the CDR3 is TGCAGTGCTAGTCCGAGGCGGGGGGAGGATGAGCAGTTCTTC. It translates to CSASPRRGEDEQFF.

The rearrangement uses TRBV9 and TRBJ2-2; D remains ambiguous. Germline CDR1 SGDLS, CDR2 YYNGEE. The length of the CDR3 is 12 residues. V lost 7 bases and J lost 3, with 7 bases in between. The CDR3: CASERDTGELFF. In DNA, the CDR3 is TGTGCCAGCGAACGGGACACCGGGGAGCTGTTTTTT.

V is TRBV9 and J is TRBJ2-1, with a possible D match to TRBD2 (7 bases). The CDR3 is 15 residues long. With 0 bases removed from V and 3 bases from J, the gap between germline ends came to 10 bases. Per germline, CDR1 SGDLS and CDR2 YYNGEE. CDR3 in DNA: TGTGCCAGCAGCGTAGCAGGGGACTACTACAATGAGCAGTTCTTC. It encodes CASSVAGDYYNEQFF.

This clone was counted many times. The rearrangement uses TRBV19 and TRBJ1-2; tentatively, D is TRBD1 (5 bases). This CDR3 has 12 amino acids. Between the trimmed V and J ends, which lost 3 bases and 7 bases, there was a span of 9 bases. CDR1 and CDR2 from the germline V gene are LNHDA and SQIVND (reference sequence). CDR3: CASSIRGSGYTF. In DNA form, the CDR3 reads TGTGCCAGTAGTATTCGGGGGTCTGGCTACACCTTC.

This clone was detected only once. The CDR3 is CASRARPLSNEQFF. In nucleotides, the CDR3 is TGTGCCAGCAGAGCGAGACCTCTTTCCAATGAGCAGTTCTTC. The chain recombines TRBV6-5 with TRBJ2-1; D not resolved. With 6 bases removed from V and 6 bases from J, the gap between germline ends came to 15 bases. Germline V gives CDR1 MNHEY, CDR2 SVGAGI. The CDR3 loop spans 14 amino acids.

This chain links TRBV9 with TRBJ1-1; the D is unclear. CDR3 length: 14 amino acids. Germline V CDR1 and CDR2: SGDLS, YYNGEE. V gave up 4 bases and J gave up 0 bases, with 10 bases separating them. The CDR3 bases are TGTGCCAGCAGCCGCGAGGTGATGAACACTGAAGCTTTCTTT. Its translation is CASSREVMNTEAFF.

This chain uses TRBV6-5 with TRBJ1-5; possibly TRBD1 for D (5 bases). Germline V gene lookup returns CDR1 MNHEY and CDR2 SVGAGI. This CDR3 comprises 15 residues. The V end lost 5 bases, the J end lost 0 bases, and 11 bases lay between the germline ends. CDR3 region: CASSPGVYSNQPQHF. The CDR3 DNA is TGTGCCAGCAGTCCGGGGGTCTATAGCAATCAGCCCCAGCATTTT.

This chain uses TRBV19 with TRBJ2-5; no reliable D call. V gave up 10 bases and J gave up 5 bases, with 14 bases separating them. Germline V CDR1 and CDR2: LNHDA, SQIVND (reference sequence). The CDR3 is 12 residues long. CDR3 coding DNA: TGTGCCATTGATGGTGCCGGGGAGACCCAGTACTTC. Encoded protein: CAIDGAGETQYF.

This chain links TRBV4-1 with TRBJ1-1; no definite D call. Germline V lookup: CDR1 MGHRA, CDR2 YSYEKL. The V end lost 0 bases, the J end lost 2 bases, and 13 bases lay between the germline ends. CDR3 size: 16 residues. The CDR3 sequence: CASSQDPREFNTEAFF. Written as DNA, the CDR3 is TGCGCCAGCAGCCAAGATCCCCGGGAATTCAACACTGAAGCTTTCTTT.

This clone was picked up one time. The rearrangement uses TRBV7-2 and TRBJ1-1; TRBD1 might be the D (5 bases). The CDR3 runs to 17 residues. Germline V gives CDR1 SGHTA, CDR2 FQGNSA. Deletions cut 1 base from V and 5 bases from J, with 20 bases between. The chain's CDR3 is CASSLEVSGHGGTEAFF. The CDR3 DNA reads as TGTGCCAGCAGCTTAGAAGTGTCAGGGCACGGGGGGACTGAAGCTTTCTTT. Variable domain in full (rest from reference TRBV7-2 and TRBJ1-1): GAGVSQSPSNKVTEKGKDVELRCDPISGHTALYWYRQSLGQGLEFLIYFQGNSAPDKSGLPSDRFSAERTGGSVSTLTIQRTQQEDSAVYLCASSLEVSGHGGTEAFFGQGTRLTVV.

The chain employs TRBV5-1 and TRBJ1-4; 8 bases match TRBD1. The CDR3 has 14 residues. Trimming at V came to 3 bases and at J to 5 bases, leaving 3 bases not matched to a gene. Germline V gives CDR1 SGHRS, CDR2 YFSETQ. The CDR3 nucleotides are TGCGCCAGCAGCTCGACAGGGGCAAATGAAAAACTGTTTTTT. As protein: CASSSTGANEKLFF.

This clone was seen just once. The chain recombines TRBV5-4 with TRBJ1-1; D may be TRBD1 (5 bases). Trimming cost V 6 bases and J 0 bases, with 21 bases left between them. Germline CDR1 SGHNT, CDR2 YYREEE (reference sequence). CDR3 length: 17 amino acids. The chain's CDR3 is CASTRLERGGMNTEAFF. CDR3 nucleotide sequence: TGTGCCAGCACGCGACTGGAGCGGGGGGGAATGAACACTGAAGCTTTCTTT.

The J gene is TRBJ2-1, the V gene TRBV6-4; D might be TRBD2 (5 bases). V dropped 5 bases and J dropped 6 bases, with 11 bases sitting between them. This CDR3 region has 13 residues. Germline V gene sequence: CDR1 MRHNA, CDR2 SNTAGT. CDR3 DNA: TGTGCCAGCAGTCTCGGGGTCCGCAATGAGCAGTTCTTC. This translates into CASSLGVRNEQFF.

The chain joins TRBV3-1 (or the pseudogene TRBV3-2) to TRBJ2-5, with 11 bases matching TRBD2. Trimming cost V 5 bases and J 5 bases; bases outside gene matches: 7. This CDR3 spans 15 amino acids. Germline CDR1 reads LGHDT; CDR2 reads YNNKEL (reference sequence). CDR3 DNA: TGTGCCAGCAGCTATAGCGGGGGGGCCCGGGAGACCCAGTACTTC. Translating it yields CASSYSGGARETQYF.

A few counts support this clone. The V and J genes are TRBV15 and TRBJ1-4; D call uncertain. The CDR3 runs 15 residues. Germline CDR1 reads LNHNV; CDR2 reads YYDKDF (reference sequence). V gave up 1 base and J gave up 8 bases, with 14 bases separating them. The CDR3 region has the DNA TGTGCCACCAGCAGAGGCAGAGGGCTGCAAGAAAAACTGTTTTTT. Its protein is CATSRGRGLQEKLFF.

V and J are TRBV18 and TRBJ2-7, with 8 bases fitting TRBD1. Germline CDR1 and CDR2: KGHSH and LQKENI. Germline trimming cut 6 bases from V and 0 bases from J; bases unmatched to any gene: 4. This CDR3 comprises 14 residues. The CDR3, as DNA: TGTGCCAGCTCGCGACAGGGGAGCTCCTACGAGCAGTACTTC. Its translation is CASSRQGSSYEQYF.

The chain combines TRBV6-2 or TRBV6-3 with TRBJ1-1, with a possible D match to TRBD1 (5 bases). Looked up from germline, CDR1 is MNHEY and CDR2 is SVGEGT. V gave up 0 bases and J gave up 5 bases, with 19 bases separating them. This CDR3 contains 17 residues. Here the CDR3 reads CASSYSPGDGLGTEAFF. The CDR3 region has the DNA TGTGCCAGCAGTTACTCGCCGGGGGACGGATTAGGGACTGAAGCTTTCTTT.

This CDR3 reads CASTQGWGTTGSGELFF. Written as DNA, the CDR3 is TGTGCCAGTACCCAGGGGTGGGGGACCACAGGGTCCGGGGAGCTGTTTTTT. This chain connects TRBV19 to TRBJ2-2; D is possibly TRBD1 (6 bases). The V gene lost 7 bases and the J gene lost 6 bases, with 24 bases spanning the gap. The CDR3 loop spans 17 amino acids. The V gene's germline CDR1 is LNHDA and CDR2 SQIVND (reference sequence).

This sequence joins TRBV11-2 and TRBJ2-7, with 9 bases lining up with TRBD1. The CDR3 loop spans 14 amino acids. The germline CDR1 and CDR2 sequences are SGHAT and FQNNGV. V was pared by 5 bases and J by 3 bases, with 5 bases of the junction left unmatched. The CDR3 DNA is TGTGCCAGCAGCCTTAGACAGGGGGACTACGAGCAGTACTTC. Its translation is CASSLRQGDYEQYF.

The chain couples TRBV11-1 to TRBJ2-1; TRBD2 is a possible D gene (5 bases). CDR1 and CDR2 from the germline V gene are SGHAT and FQDESV (reference sequence). V gave up 1 base and J gave up 10 bases, with 17 bases separating them. The CDR3 has 15 residues. DNA for the CDR3: TGTGCCAGCAGCTTAGGGCTAGCCAGAGATATCGAGCAGTTCTTC. It translates to CASSLGLARDIEQFF.

The V and J genes are TRBV4-3 and TRBJ2-1, with D perhaps matching TRBD2 (5 bases). The CDR3 covers 13 residues. Trimming left V 1 base short and J 15 bases short, with 16 bases between. Per germline, CDR1 LGHNA and CDR2 YSLEER. This chain's CDR3 is CASSQASGLDAFF. The CDR3 DNA follows: TGCGCCAGCAGCCAAGCCTCGGGGTTAGACGCGTTCTTC.

The chain is built from TRBV5-1 and TRBJ2-1; possibly TRBD2 for D (5 bases). The length of the CDR3 is 15 residues. Trimming pared 5 bases from V and 6 bases from J, leaving 18 bases between. Germline V gene sequence: CDR1 SGHRS, CDR2 YFSETQ. CDR3 loop: CASSLSGIRVNEQFF. Here the CDR3 DNA reads TGCGCCAGCAGTCTTTCCGGGATTCGGGTCAATGAGCAGTTCTTC.

The rearrangement joins TRBV7-2 to TRBJ1-2; weak D call: TRBD1 (6 bases). This CDR3 has 14 residues. The germline V gene has CDR1 SGHTA and CDR2 FQGNSA. V lost 0 bases and J 7 bases, leaving 12 bases between the germline ends. The CDR3: CASSLANREGGYTF. The CDR3 DNA follows: TGTGCCAGCAGCTTAGCGAACAGGGAAGGTGGCTACACCTTC.

The chain employs TRBV5-1 and TRBJ2-1; D might be TRBD1 (6 bases). The CDR3 is 15 residues long. Trimming shortened V by 4 bases and J by 3 bases, and 14 bases separated the two germline ends. Germline-derived CDR1 and CDR2 are SGHRS and YFSETQ. The DNA of the CDR3 is TGCGCCAGCAGCCTCGAGGTACAGGGCTACAATGAGCAGTTCTTC. As protein: CASSLEVQGYNEQFF.

The V call is TRBV6-5, the J call TRBJ1-5, with D perhaps matching TRBD1 (5 bases). V was pared by 6 bases and J by 10 bases, with 19 bases between. Germline CDR1 reads MNHEY; CDR2 reads SVGAGI. The CDR3 is made up of 14 amino acids. As DNA, the CDR3 is TGTGCCAGCAGGGGGACTGTGGGTCAGGGCCCCCAGCATTTT. This sequence encodes CASRGTVGQGPQHF.

This chain joins TRBV2 and TRBJ2-1; 10 nucleotides align to TRBD2. The ends lost 5 bases at V and 2 bases at J; junction bases unmatched: 3. Germline V gene sequence: CDR1 SNHLY, CDR2 FYNNEI. The CDR3 contains 15 residues. Written as DNA, the CDR3 is TGTGCCAGCAGTTCCCTAGCGGGAGCCTACAATGAGCAGTTCTTC. Protein product: CASSSLAGAYNEQFF.